The entry below describes one TCR beta chain. The target of this receptor is not known. There are no base qualities to consult, and no much larger clone falls within one base. The data originate from a study of Ad26.COV2.S vaccination and SARS-CoV-2 variants (dated by TCRdb to 2020 to 2022). The study in broad terms: Donors in the vaccine arm were drawn from COV1001, a multicentre, randomized, double-blind, placebo-controlled phase I-IIa trial testing Ad26.COV2.S in healthy adults. Dosing of Ad26.COV2.S was intramuscular, at either 5x10^10 or 1x10^11 viral particles, delivered as one shot or as two shots spaced 56 days apart. The TCR-sequenced set comprised about 32 samples: some 20 Ad26.COV2.S vaccine recipients, 5 placebo recipients and 8 SARS-CoV-2 convalescent individuals. Trial participants were randomized into five groups of five, in which low-dose or high-dose Ad26.COV2.S was given once or twice, or placebo was given on both occasions. Throughout the experiments and outcome assessment, investigators stayed blinded to trial group allocation. The specificity and breadth of SARS-CoV-2-reactive T cell receptors after Ad26.COV2.S vaccination were assessed by TCRbeta repertoire sequencing. The paper as a whole reports these results and caveats: Spike-specific TCR breadth was higher in Ad26.COV2.S recipients than in placebo recipients (P = 0.0014). The authors noted that the TCR breadth and depth analyses may have underestimated total T cell responses. The study was not powered for comparison of responses between vaccine doses or regimens. Substantial breadth of spike-specific CD8+ and CD4+ T cell responses was reported after vaccination. Vaccine and placebo recipients had comparable non-spike TCR breadth, which fits with the vaccine containing only spike.

The sample's treatment or condition label, decoded: 15 to 20 received Ad26.COV2.S at low or high dose, single or two shots; a few received placebo; per-sample allocation not given. Repertoires of vaccine and placebo recipients were sequenced from samples collected on day 63 after the first injection. In Cohort 1b, 25 or so adults aged 18-55 years were enrolled at a single site in Boston, USA, between 29 July and 7 August 2020. Ad26.COV2.S was a replication-incompetent adenovirus type 26 vector expressing a prefusion-stabilized SARS-CoV-2 spike protein from the original Wuhan strain. The CDR3, cysteine through phenylalanine, is 15 amino acids long. This entry keeps only the CDR3 DNA: 45 bases, framed from base 1. The trim is 4 bases for V and 9 bases for J, with a gap of 21 bases between the germline ends. Taken from the germline V gene, the CDR1 and CDR2 loops are MGHRA and YSYEKL. TCRbeta CDR3 regions were sequenced with the immunoSEQ Assay. After extraction, genomic DNA underwent amplification by bias-controlled multiplex PCR, followed by high-throughput sequencing. The study's own analysis went as follows. To quantify the absolute abundance of every unique TCRbeta CDR3 region, sequences were collapsed and filtered. Usable DNA was measured by amplifying reference genes present in all nucleated cells, and TCRbeta template counts were normalized to that usable DNA to estimate T cell fraction. Repertoire TCRs were annotated as SARS-CoV-2-specific when V gene, CDR3 amino acid sequence and J gene were exactly matched to a known reactive TCR set. MIRA supplied the reference SARS-CoV-2 TCR set, which was filtered for enrichment in COVID-19-positive ImmuneCODE repertoires so that public or cross-reactive TCRs were removed. Based on the MIRA antigens, annotated TCRs were further analysed at the level of specific ORF or position within ORF. Breadth was defined as the number of annotated unique rearrangements divided by the total number of unique productive rearrangements, and depth was defined as the summed frequency of the annotated unique rearrangements. Group comparisons of TCR breadth used two-sided Wilcoxon rank-sum tests. TCRdb carries this immuneACCESS record with in-frame sequences only. Its versions omit some clonotypes, under half of them owing to an unresolved V gene in the studies checked, with the rest unexplained. That table furnishes V, J and clone size, whereas the DNA furnished D and trimming. Recorded for this sample are about 450,000 clones; 89% of them occurred a single time. About 2.5% of the sample comes from the top ten.

The V and J genes are TRBV4-1 and TRBJ2-5; the D gene is perhaps TRBD1 or TRBD2, as each covers 5 bases. Material: peripheral blood, obtained in a trial of Ad26.COV2.S vaccine versus placebo. The origin of this receptor is a person aged 18 to 59 who received the Ad26.COV2.S COVID-19 vaccine or a placebo. CDR3 region: CASSPLAGRARSQYF. The bases are TGCGCCAGCAGCCCTTTGGCGGGCAGGGCTCGTTCCCAGTACTTC.